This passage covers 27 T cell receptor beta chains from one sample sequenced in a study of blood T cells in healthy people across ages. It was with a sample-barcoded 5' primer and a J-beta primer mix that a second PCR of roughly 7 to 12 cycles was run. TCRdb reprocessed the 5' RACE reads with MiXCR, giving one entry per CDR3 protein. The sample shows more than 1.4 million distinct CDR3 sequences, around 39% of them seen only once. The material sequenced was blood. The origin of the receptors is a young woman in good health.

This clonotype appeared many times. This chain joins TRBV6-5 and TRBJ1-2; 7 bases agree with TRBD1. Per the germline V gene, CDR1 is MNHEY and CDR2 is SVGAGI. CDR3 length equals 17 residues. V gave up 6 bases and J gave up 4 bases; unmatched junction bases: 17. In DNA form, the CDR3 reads TGTGCCAGCAGCCGACAGGGAAAGACCCACTCCCGCTATGGCTACACCTTC. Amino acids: CASSRQGKTHSRYGYTF.

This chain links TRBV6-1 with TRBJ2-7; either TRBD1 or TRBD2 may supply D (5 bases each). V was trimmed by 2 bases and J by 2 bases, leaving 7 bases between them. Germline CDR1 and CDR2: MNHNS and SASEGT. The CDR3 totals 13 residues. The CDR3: CASSERGPYEQYF. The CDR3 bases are TGTGCCAGCAGTGAACGGGGACCCTACGAGCAGTACTTC.

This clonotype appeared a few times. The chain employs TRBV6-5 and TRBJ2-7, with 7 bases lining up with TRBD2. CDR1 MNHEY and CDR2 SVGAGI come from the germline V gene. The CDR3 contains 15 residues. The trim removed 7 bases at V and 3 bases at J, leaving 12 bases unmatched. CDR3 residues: CASKPGLSPSYEQYF. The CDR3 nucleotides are TGTGCCAGCAAACCGGGACTAAGCCCCAGCTACGAGCAGTACTTC.

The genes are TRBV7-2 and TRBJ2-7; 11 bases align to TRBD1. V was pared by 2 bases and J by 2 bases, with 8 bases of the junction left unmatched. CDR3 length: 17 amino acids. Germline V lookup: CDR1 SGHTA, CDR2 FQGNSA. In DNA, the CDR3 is TGTGCCAGCAGCTTACTTGCGGGACAGGGGGGCGCCTACGAGCAGTACTTC. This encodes CASSLLAGQGGAYEQYF.

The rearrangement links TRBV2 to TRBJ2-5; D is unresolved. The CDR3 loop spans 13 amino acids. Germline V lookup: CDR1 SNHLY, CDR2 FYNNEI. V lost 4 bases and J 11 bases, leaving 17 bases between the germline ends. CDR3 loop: CASSAILHGEQYF. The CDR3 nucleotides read TGTGCCAGCAGTGCAATCCTCCACGGTGAGCAGTACTTC.

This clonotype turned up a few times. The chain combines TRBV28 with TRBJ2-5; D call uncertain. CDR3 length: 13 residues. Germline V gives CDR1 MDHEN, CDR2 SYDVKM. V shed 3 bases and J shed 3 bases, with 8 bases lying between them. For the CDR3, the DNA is TGTGCCAGCAGTTTTATAGGAAAAGAGACCCAGTACTTC. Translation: CASSFIGKETQYF.

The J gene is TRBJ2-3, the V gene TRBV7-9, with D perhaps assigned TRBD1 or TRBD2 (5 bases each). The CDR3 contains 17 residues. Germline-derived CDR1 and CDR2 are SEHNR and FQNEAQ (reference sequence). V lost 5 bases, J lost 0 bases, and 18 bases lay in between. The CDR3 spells CASSQTGPIPSTDTQYF. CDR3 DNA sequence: TGTGCCAGCAGCCAGACGGGGCCTATACCTAGCACAGATACGCAGTATTTT.

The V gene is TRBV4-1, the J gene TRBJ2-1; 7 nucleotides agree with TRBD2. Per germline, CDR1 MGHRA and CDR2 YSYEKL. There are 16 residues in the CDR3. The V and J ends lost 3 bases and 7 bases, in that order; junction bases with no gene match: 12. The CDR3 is CASSQAVGEGLNEQFF. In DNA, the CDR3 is TGCGCCAGCAGCCAGGCCGTCGGGGAGGGCCTTAATGAGCAGTTCTTC.

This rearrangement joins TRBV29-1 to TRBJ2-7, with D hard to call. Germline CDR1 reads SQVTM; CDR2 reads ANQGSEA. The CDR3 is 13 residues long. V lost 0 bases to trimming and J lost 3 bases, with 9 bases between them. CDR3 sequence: CSVEEDRNYEQYF. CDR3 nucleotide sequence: TGCAGCGTTGAAGAGGACCGAAACTACGAGCAGTACTTC.

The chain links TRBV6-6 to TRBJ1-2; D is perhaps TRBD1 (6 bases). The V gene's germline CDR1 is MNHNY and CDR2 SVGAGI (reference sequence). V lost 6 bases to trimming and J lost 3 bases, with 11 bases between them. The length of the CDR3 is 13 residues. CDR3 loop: CASRAGADYGYTF. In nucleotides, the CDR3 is TGTGCCAGCAGGGCAGGGGCGGACTATGGCTACACCTTC.

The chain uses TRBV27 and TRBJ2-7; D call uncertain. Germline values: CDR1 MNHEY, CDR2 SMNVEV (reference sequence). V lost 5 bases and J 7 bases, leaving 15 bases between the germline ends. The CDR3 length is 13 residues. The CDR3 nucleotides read TGTGCCAGCAGTCCCTCTGCCACCGGGGAGCAGTACTTC. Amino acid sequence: CASSPSATGEQYF.

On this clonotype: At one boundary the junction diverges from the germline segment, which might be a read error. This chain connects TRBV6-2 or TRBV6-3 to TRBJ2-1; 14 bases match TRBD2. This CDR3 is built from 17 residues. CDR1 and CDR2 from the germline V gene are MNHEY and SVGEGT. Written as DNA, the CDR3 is TGTGCCAGCAGTCGATGGACTAGCGGGGGGTCCTACAATAAGCAGTTCTTC. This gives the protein CASSRWTSGGSYNKQFF.

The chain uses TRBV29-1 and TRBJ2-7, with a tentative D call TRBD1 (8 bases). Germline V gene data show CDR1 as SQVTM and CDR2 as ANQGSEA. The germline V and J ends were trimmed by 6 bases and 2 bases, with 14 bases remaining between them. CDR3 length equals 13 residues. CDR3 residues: CSVLQGGPYEQYF. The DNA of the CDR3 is TGCAGCGTATTACAGGGGGGGCCCTACGAGCAGTACTTC.

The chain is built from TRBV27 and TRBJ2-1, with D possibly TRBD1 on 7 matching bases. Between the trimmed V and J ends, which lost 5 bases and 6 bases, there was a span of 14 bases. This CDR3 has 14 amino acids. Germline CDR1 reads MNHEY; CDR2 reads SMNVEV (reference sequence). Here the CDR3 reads CASSPEGAPNEQFF. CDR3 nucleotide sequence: TGTGCCAGCAGTCCGGAGGGGGCTCCCAATGAGCAGTTCTTC.

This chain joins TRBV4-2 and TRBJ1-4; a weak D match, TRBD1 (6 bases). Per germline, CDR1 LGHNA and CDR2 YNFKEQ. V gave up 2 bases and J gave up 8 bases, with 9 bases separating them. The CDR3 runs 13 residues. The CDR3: CASSQIRGEKLFF. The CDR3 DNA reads TGTGCCAGCAGCCAAATCAGGGGAGAAAAACTGTTTTTT.

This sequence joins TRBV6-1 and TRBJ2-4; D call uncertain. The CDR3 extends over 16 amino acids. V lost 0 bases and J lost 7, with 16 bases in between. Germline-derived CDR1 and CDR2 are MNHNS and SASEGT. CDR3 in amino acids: CASSEAPPGSRNIQYF. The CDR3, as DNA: TGTGCCAGCAGTGAAGCTCCCCCGGGCTCGAGGAACATTCAGTACTTC.

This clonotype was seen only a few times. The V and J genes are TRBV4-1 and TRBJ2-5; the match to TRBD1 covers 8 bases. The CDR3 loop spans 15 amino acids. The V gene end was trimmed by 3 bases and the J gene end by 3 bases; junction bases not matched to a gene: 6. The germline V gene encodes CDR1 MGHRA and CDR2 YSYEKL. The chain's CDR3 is CASSQVDRGKETQYF. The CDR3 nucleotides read TGCGCCAGCAGCCAGGTCGACAGGGGAAAAGAGACCCAGTACTTC.

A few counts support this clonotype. CDR3 in DNA: TGCGCCAGCAGTACGCCCACCAATGAGCAGTTCTTC. Translating gives CASSTPTNEQFF. The genes are TRBV5-1 and TRBJ2-1; no definite D call. Between the trimmed V and J ends, which lost 5 bases and 6 bases, there was a span of 9 bases. The germline gives CDR1 SGHRS, CDR2 YFSETQ. This CDR3 region has 12 residues.

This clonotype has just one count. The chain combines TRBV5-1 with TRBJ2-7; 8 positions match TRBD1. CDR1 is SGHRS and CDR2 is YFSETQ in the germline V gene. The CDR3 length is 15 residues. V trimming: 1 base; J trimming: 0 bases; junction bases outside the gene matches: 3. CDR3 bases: TGCGCCAGCAGCTTGCAAACAGGGGGCTCCTACGAGCAGTACTTC. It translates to CASSLQTGGSYEQYF.

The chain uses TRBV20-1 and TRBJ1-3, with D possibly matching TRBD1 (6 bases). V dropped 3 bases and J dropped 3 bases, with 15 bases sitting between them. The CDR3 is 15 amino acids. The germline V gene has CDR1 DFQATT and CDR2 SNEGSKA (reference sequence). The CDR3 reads CSARAGGAGGNTIYF. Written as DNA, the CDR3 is TGCAGTGCTAGGGCCGGGGGCGCGGGTGGAAACACCATATATTTT.

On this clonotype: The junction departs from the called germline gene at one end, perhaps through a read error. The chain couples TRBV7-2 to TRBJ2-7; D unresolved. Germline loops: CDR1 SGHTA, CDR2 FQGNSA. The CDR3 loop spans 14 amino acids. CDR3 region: CASSAQPSSDEQYF. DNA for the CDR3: TGTGCCAGCAGCGCTCAACCGAGCTCCGACGAGCAGTACTTC.

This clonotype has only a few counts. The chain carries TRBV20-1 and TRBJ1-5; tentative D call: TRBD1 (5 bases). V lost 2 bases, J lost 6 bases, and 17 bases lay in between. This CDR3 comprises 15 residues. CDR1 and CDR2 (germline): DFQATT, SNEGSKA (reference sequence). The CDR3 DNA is TGCAGTGCTAGATCGGGACCCTCGGGGGGTCAGCCCCAGCATTTT. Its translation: CSARSGPSGGQPQHF.

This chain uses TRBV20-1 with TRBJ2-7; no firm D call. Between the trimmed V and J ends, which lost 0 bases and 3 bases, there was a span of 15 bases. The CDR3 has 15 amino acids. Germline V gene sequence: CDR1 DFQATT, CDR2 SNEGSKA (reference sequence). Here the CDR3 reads CSARDRAPPDYEQYF. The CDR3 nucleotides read TGCAGTGCTAGAGACAGAGCCCCGCCGGACTACGAGCAGTACTTC.

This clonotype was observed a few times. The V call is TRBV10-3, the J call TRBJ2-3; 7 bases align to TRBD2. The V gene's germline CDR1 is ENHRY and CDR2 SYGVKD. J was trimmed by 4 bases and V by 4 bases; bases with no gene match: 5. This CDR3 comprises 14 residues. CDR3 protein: CAISGGRGADTQYF. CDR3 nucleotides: TGTGCCATCAGTGGCGGGAGAGGGGCAGATACGCAGTATTTT.

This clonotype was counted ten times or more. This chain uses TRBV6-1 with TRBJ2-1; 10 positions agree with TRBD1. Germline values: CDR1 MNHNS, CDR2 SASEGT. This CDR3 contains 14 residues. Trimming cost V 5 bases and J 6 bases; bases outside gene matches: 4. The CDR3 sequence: CASSPRTGGNEQFF. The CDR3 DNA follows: TGTGCCAGCAGTCCTAGGACAGGGGGCAATGAGCAGTTCTTC.

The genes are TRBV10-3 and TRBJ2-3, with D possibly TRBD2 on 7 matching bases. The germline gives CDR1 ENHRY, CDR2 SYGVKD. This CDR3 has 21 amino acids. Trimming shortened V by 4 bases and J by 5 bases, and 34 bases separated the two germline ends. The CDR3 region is CAISGLLDGTTDPGAVDTQYF. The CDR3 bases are TGTGCCATCAGTGGTCTACTGGACGGGACTACCGACCCAGGGGCCGTAGATACGCAGTATTTT.

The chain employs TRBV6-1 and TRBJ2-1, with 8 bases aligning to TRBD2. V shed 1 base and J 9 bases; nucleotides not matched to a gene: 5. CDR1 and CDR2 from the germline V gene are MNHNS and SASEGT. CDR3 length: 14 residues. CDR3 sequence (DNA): TGTGCCAGCAGTGAAGGGGCGGGGGGTTCTGAGCAGTTCTTC. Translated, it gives CASSEGAGGSEQFF.